Shown below are 24 T cell receptor beta chains from a single sample sequenced in a study of Graves' ophthalmopathy and Graves' hyperthyroidism. Amplified material comprised TCR beta CDR3 regions derived from RNA transcripts. HTBI primers served in a first-round RT-PCR, which a second-round multiplex PCR followed. TCRdb analysed the multiplex PCR reads with MiXCR anew, one entry per CDR3 protein. The table includes 650,000 to 800,000 distinct CDR3 sequences, about 40% detected once. Sequencing was done on a sample of peripheral blood. The source of these receptors is an adult man with Graves' ophthalmopathy.

J is TRBJ1-6 and V is TRBV14, with a weak D call TRBD1 (5 bases). This CDR3 comprises 15 residues. Germline CDR1 is SGHDN and CDR2 is FVKESK. Trimming left V 4 bases short and J 7 bases short, with 14 bases between. Here the CDR3 reads CASSPRGTVNSPLHF. The CDR3 DNA reads TGTGCCAGCAGCCCCCGTGGGACGGTGAATTCACCCCTCCACTTT.

This clonotype was counted at least ten times. The chain couples TRBV7-3 to TRBJ1-1; D perhaps matches TRBD1 (6 bases). CDR1 is SGHTA and CDR2 is FQGTGA in the germline V gene. This CDR3 is 13 amino acids long. V dropped 6 bases and J dropped 3 bases, with 11 bases sitting between them. CDR3 DNA sequence: TGTGCCAGCAGTCGAAGGGGGGACACTGAAGCTTTCTTT. Its protein is CASSRRGDTEAFF.

This clonotype was counted between two and nine times. The rearrangement uses TRBV2 and TRBJ2-7; D is ambiguous. The CDR3 runs 12 residues. Germline CDR1 SNHLY, CDR2 FYNNEI. With 3 bases removed from V and 7 bases from J, the gap between germline ends came to 10 bases. The CDR3 DNA reads as TGTGCCAGCAGTGATTTCTTTATGGAGCAGTACTTC. Its protein product is CASSDFFMEQYF.

Ten or more counts support this clonotype. The rearrangement joins TRBV20-1 to TRBJ1-5, with a possible D match to TRBD1 (5 bases). Germline-derived CDR1 and CDR2 are DFQATT and SNEGSKA (reference sequence). Trimming removed 4 bases at V and 7 bases at J, with 14 bases between. The length of the CDR3 is 13 residues. This CDR3 is CSATGQGEQPQHF. In nucleotides, the CDR3 is TGCAGTGCTACCGGGCAGGGAGAACAGCCCCAGCATTTT.

Worth noting for this clonotype: Since a much larger clone is just one base distant, this may be a read error. The chain carries TRBV19 and TRBJ1-3; the D is unclear. CDR3 length: 17 amino acids. Trimming stripped 4 bases from V and 0 bases from J, with 16 bases between. The germline CDR1 and CDR2 sequences are LNHDA and SQIVND (reference sequence). The CDR3 region is CASSTSVTDSSGNTIYF. The CDR3 region has the DNA TGTGCCAGTAGTACTAGCGTGACCGATAGCTCTGGAAACACCATATATTTT.

This clonotype was counted many times. V usage is TRBV6-1 and J usage is TRBJ2-7; D is ambiguous. Trimming cost V 4 bases and J 4 bases, with 11 bases left between them. The CDR3 extends over 13 amino acids. From germline, CDR1 is MNHNS and CDR2 SASEGT. This chain's CDR3 is CASSVTANYEQYF. Written as DNA, the CDR3 is TGTGCCAGCAGTGTAACAGCAAATTACGAGCAGTACTTC.

This clonotype came up many times. The rearrangement links TRBV27 to TRBJ1-6; tentatively, D is TRBD1 (5 bases). This CDR3 has 12 residues. V lost 5 bases and J lost 15, with 14 bases in between. Germline CDR1 MNHEY, CDR2 SMNVEV (reference sequence). CDR3 nucleotide sequence: TGTGCCAGCAGTCCACGGGACGGCGGCCTCCACTTT. This gives the protein CASSPRDGGLHF.

V and J are TRBV6-4 and TRBJ1-5, with unresolved D. The CDR3 has 17 amino acids. Germline V gives CDR1 MRHNA, CDR2 SNTAGT. Deletions cut 2 bases from V and 2 bases from J, with 16 bases between. In DNA, the CDR3 is TGTGCCAGCAGTGACGGAGACACCGGTTTGGGCAATCAGCCCCAGCATTTT. This encodes CASSDGDTGLGNQPQHF.

CDR3 in amino acids: CSAKAGDRAYEQYF. Written as DNA, the CDR3 is TGCAGTGCTAAGGCAGGGGACAGGGCCTACGAGCAGTACTTC. The chain is built from TRBV20-1 and TRBJ2-7; TRBD1 matches 9 bases. V lost 4 bases to trimming and J lost 2 bases; unmatched junction nucleotides: 6. In germline, CDR1 is DFQATT, CDR2 SNEGSKA (reference sequence). The CDR3 covers 14 residues.

The chain combines TRBV12-3 or TRBV12-4 with TRBJ2-2; D gene unclear. The V end was cut by 6 bases, the J end by 7 bases, with 3 bases between. This CDR3 contains 10 residues. The CDR3: CASRNGELFF. The CDR3 region has the DNA TGTGCCAGCAGGAACGGGGAGCTGTTTTTT.

To note about this clonotype: A much larger clone lies a single base off, so this may be a read error. The J gene is TRBJ2-7, the V gene TRBV7-9, with D uncertain. The CDR3 is 14 amino acids. Looked up from germline, CDR1 is SEHNR and CDR2 is FQNEAQ (reference sequence). The V end was cut by 5 bases, the J end by 0 bases, with 11 bases between. CDR3 DNA: TGTGCCAGCAGCCCTTGCAGGAGCTCCTACGAGCAGTACTTC. This codes for CASSPCRSSYEQYF.

This clonotype was seen only a few times. The chain joins TRBV9 to TRBJ1-4; D remains ambiguous. The CDR3 loop spans 14 amino acids. From germline, CDR1 is SGDLS and CDR2 YYNGEE. Trimming took off 0 bases at V and 0 bases at J, with 3 bases between the two ends. The CDR3 sequence is CASSVGPTNEKLFF. In DNA form, the CDR3 reads TGTGCCAGCAGCGTAGGTCCAACTAATGAAAAACTGTTTTTT.

This clonotype showed up just a few times. This rearrangement joins TRBV5-1 to TRBJ1-6; D remains unclear. The CDR3 contains 14 residues. Germline loops: CDR1 SGHRS, CDR2 YFSETQ. The V gene lost 4 bases and the J gene lost 7 bases, with 12 bases spanning the gap. The CDR3 sequence is CASSPLPENSPLHF. Written as DNA, the CDR3 is TGCGCCAGCAGCCCGCTACCGGAAAATTCACCCCTCCACTTT. The variable domain in full, with the rest retrieved from reference TRBV5-1 and TRBJ1-6, is KAGVTQTPRYLIKTRGQQVTLSCSPISGHRSVSWYQQTPGQGLQFLFEYFSETQRNKGNFPGRFSGRQFSNSRSEMNVSTLELGDSALYLCASSPLPENSPLHFGNGTRLTVT.

The chain employs TRBV29-1 and TRBJ1-1, with D possibly TRBD1 on 5 matching bases. CDR1 SQVTM and CDR2 ANQGSEA come from the germline V gene. The germline V and J ends were trimmed by 3 bases and 1 base, with 9 bases remaining between them. The CDR3 totals 13 residues. The CDR3 DNA is TGCAGCGTTGATTTCGGGGGGAACACTGAAGCTTTCTTT. It yields the protein CSVDFGGNTEAFF.

A few counts support this clonotype. The rearrangement links TRBV6-5 to TRBJ1-3, with no clear D. CDR1 and CDR2 from the germline V gene are MNHEY and SVGAGI. The CDR3 is 15 residues long. Trimming took off 6 bases at V and 0 bases at J, with 12 bases between the two ends. In DNA, the CDR3 is TGTGCCAGCAGCCTCCCCGGAGGCTCTGGAAACACCATATATTTT. The encoded protein is CASSLPGGSGNTIYF.

V usage is TRBV13 and J usage is TRBJ1-5, with D uncertain. This CDR3 comprises 15 residues. Germline-derived CDR1 and CDR2 are PRHDT and FYEKMQ (reference sequence). V was cut by 6 bases and J by 0 bases, with 12 bases left in between. The CDR3 region is CASRLGQYSNQPQHF. The CDR3 bases are TGTGCCAGCAGATTGGGCCAGTATAGCAATCAGCCCCAGCATTTT.

This clonotype was counted only a few times. J is TRBJ2-5 and V is TRBV28; D may be TRBD1 (6 bases). Trimming took off 8 bases at V and 4 bases at J, with 20 bases between the two ends. CDR3 length equals 15 residues. CDR1 is MDHEN, CDR2 SYDVKM, per germline. This CDR3 reads CASGTLGVGAETQYF. The DNA for the CDR3 is TGTGCCAGCGGTACCCTAGGGGTGGGGGCAGAGACCCAGTACTTC.

This clonotype was observed many times. The rearrangement links TRBV2 to TRBJ2-2; 13 bases map to TRBD2. The CDR3 runs 16 residues. The junction had 9 bases not matched to a gene; V was cut back by 6 bases and J by 8 bases. Looked up from germline, CDR1 is SNHLY and CDR2 is FYNNEI. CDR3 nucleotides: TGTGCCAGCAGCCTCCCCGGACTAGCGGGGGTTGGGGAGCTGTTTTTT. Translated: CASSLPGLAGVGELFF.

This clonotype was found a few times. The chain uses TRBV18 and TRBJ2-5; TRBD2 matches 7 bases. Per germline, CDR1 KGHSH and CDR2 LQKENI. V was pared by 4 bases and J by 0 bases, with 5 bases of the junction left unmatched. CDR3 length: 15 amino acids. CDR3 sequence (DNA): TGTGCCAGCTCACGGTTCACTAGCGACCAAGAGACCCAGTACTTC. Translated: CASSRFTSDQETQYF.

The rearrangement joins TRBV7-8 to TRBJ2-5; weak D call: TRBD2 (6 bases). The CDR3 is made up of 13 amino acids. The V end lost 6 bases, the J end lost 4 bases, and 12 bases lay between the germline ends. Germline CDR1 is SGHVS and CDR2 is FQNEAQ. CDR3 loop: CASSPGRLETQYF. The CDR3 bases are TGTGCCAGCAGTCCAGGGAGGTTAGAGACCCAGTACTTC.

This clonotype was recorded a few times. The J gene is TRBJ2-2, the V gene TRBV7-2; possible D gene TRBD2, 5 bases. Germline values: CDR1 SGHTA, CDR2 FQGNSA. V lost 5 bases and J 0 bases, leaving 13 bases between the germline ends. The CDR3 sequence is 16 residues long. CDR3 sequence: CASSPGVGANTGELFF. In DNA form, the CDR3 reads TGTGCCAGCAGCCCCGGGGTTGGGGCGAACACCGGGGAGCTGTTTTTT. The full variable domain, completed using reference TRBV7-2 and TRBJ2-2, is GAGVSQSPSNKVTEKGKDVELRCDPISGHTALYWYRQSLGQGLEFLIYFQGNSAPDKSGLPSDRFSAERTGGSVSTLTIQRTQQEDSAVYLCASSPGVGANTGELFFGEGSRLTVL.

This clonotype was counted a few times. The chain links TRBV5-1 to TRBJ2-2, with TRBD1 identical over 7 bases. The CDR3 contains 16 residues. Losses at the gene ends were 4 bases for V and 0 bases for J; bases not matched to a gene: 6. Germline assignment: CDR1 SGHRS and CDR2 YFSETQ. The CDR3: CASSQGQPANTGELFF. The DNA of the CDR3 is TGCGCCAGCAGCCAGGGACAGCCAGCGAACACCGGGGAGCTGTTTTTT.

This chain uses TRBV12-3 or TRBV12-4 with TRBJ2-5; D possibly uses TRBD1 or TRBD2 (6 bases each). The CDR3 is made up of 15 amino acids. V was shortened by 6 bases and J by 5 bases, with 19 bases between the two germline ends. The CDR3 bases are TGTGCCAGCAGCCCCGAGGGGGGCCTCCGTGAGACCCAGTACTTC. It translates to CASSPEGGLRETQYF.

This rearrangement joins TRBV9 to TRBJ1-6; a possible D gene is TRBD1 (5 bases). CDR3 length: 16 amino acids. The ends were cut back, 4 bases at V and 10 bases at J, with 21 bases in the middle. The germline gives CDR1 SGDLS, CDR2 YYNGEE. In DNA form, the CDR3 reads TGTGCCAGCAGCCTTGGGGCAGCCCCTTCATACTCACCCCTCCACTTT. Translation gives CASSLGAAPSYSPLHF. Complete variable domain (other parts from reference TRBV9 and TRBJ1-6): DSGVTQTPKHLITATGQRVTLRCSPRSGDLSVYWYQQSLDQGLQFLIQYYNGEERAKGNILERFSAQQFPDLHSELNLSSLELGDSALYFCASSLGAAPSYSPLHFGNGTRLTVT.